This is a list of T cell receptor beta chains from one sample in a study of cytomegalovirus exposure and HLA in healthy donors. The repertoire was sequenced with immunoSEQ multiplex PCR; TCRdb's copy has only in-frame clones and lacks some. The sample carries 100,000 to 150,000 clones, about 80% recorded once. The material sequenced was PBMCs. These receptors all stem from a man under 40 in good health and CMV-seropositive. CDR3s include the opening cysteine and the closing phenylalanine or tryptophan. The D gene is left open where the match is weak. A row's size may be missing; if present it is once, few, many or a size class.

V: TRBV28
D: TRBD2
size: NA
J: TRBJ2-7
DNA: TGTGCCAGCAGACCTAGACCGGGAGGCGAGTACTTC
CDR3: CASRPRPGGEYF

V: TRBV6-4
D: NA
size: NA
J: TRBJ1-2
DNA: TGTGCCAGCAAATGGGGGCCAGGGGACTATGGCTACACCTTC
CDR3: CASKWGPGDYGYTF

V: TRBV6-1
D: TRBD1
size: NA
J: TRBJ2-3
DNA: TGTGCCAGTAGTTCGGGACAGGGGGTTGCAGATACGCAGTATTTT
CDR3: CASSSGQGVADTQYF

V: TRBV5-6
D: NA
size: NA
J: TRBJ1-3
DNA: TGTGCCAGCAGTTTCCTCCAGACCATATATTTT
CDR3: CASSFLQTIYF

V: TRBV5-5
D: NA
size: few
J: TRBJ2-3
DNA: TGTGCCAGCCGGGAGAGTTTGAGGAATACGCAGTATTTT
CDR3: CASRESLRNTQYF

V: TRBV27
D: NA
size: NA
J: TRBJ1-5
DNA: TGTGCCAGCAGGATAGGGGGAAATCAGCCCCAGCATTTT
CDR3: CASRIGGNQPQHF

V: TRBV9
D: NA
size: NA
J: TRBJ2-3
DNA: TGTGCCAGCAGCGGCTCGGAGAGGTTCGATACGCAGTATTTT
CDR3: CASSGSERFDTQYF

V: TRBV18
D: NA
size: NA
J: TRBJ1-2
DNA: TGTGCCAGCTCACCACCCTGGCAGGGCAGCTATGGCTACACCTTC
CDR3: CASSPPWQGSYGYTF

V: TRBV7-8
D: TRBD1
size: once
J: TRBJ1-2
DNA: TGTGCCAGCAGCTCCCAGACAGGGGGCTCTATCCCCCCCTATGGCTACACCTTC
CDR3: CASSSQTGGSIPPYGYTF

V: TRBV2
D: NA
size: NA
J: TRBJ1-2
DNA: TGTGCCAGCAGAAACCAGTCACAGGTATTCGAATATGGCTACACCTTC
CDR3: CASRNQSQVFEYGYTF

V: TRBV14
D: NA
size: NA
J: TRBJ2-1
DNA: TGTGCCAGCAGCCTGGGCCTACTCAATGAGCAGTTCTTC
CDR3: CASSLGLLNEQFF

V: TRBV30
D: NA
size: NA
J: TRBJ1-1
DNA: TGTGCCTGGAACGGAGAAGAGTACACTGAAGCTTTCTTT
CDR3: CAWNGEEYTEAFF

V: TRBV6-1
D: TRBD2
size: few
J: TRBJ2-1
DNA: TGTGCCAGCAGTGACTCTAGCGGAACCTACAATGAGCAGTTCTTC
CDR3: CASSDSSGTYNEQFF

V: TRBV27
D: TRBD2
size: NA
J: TRBJ2-3
DNA: TGTGCCAGCACTTGGAGCGGGAGTCCGACAGATACGCAGTATTTT
CDR3: CASTWSGSPTDTQYF

V: TRBV6-5
D: NA
size: few
J: TRBJ1-5
DNA: TGTGCCAGCAGCCGGAAGGGGGTCGGGAAACAGCCCCAGCATTTT
CDR3: CASSRKGVGKQPQHF

V: TRBV9
D: NA
size: few
J: TRBJ2-4
DNA: TGTGCCAGCAACCGAAGAGGGGGTAATGGAAACATTCAGTACTTC
CDR3: CASNRRGGNGNIQYF

V: TRBV19
D: TRBD1
size: few
J: TRBJ2-7
DNA: TGTGCCAGCCGGGACAGGGGCCTCTACGAGCAGTACTTC
CDR3: CASRDRGLYEQYF

V: TRBV4-3
D: TRBD2
size: NA
J: TRBJ2-1
DNA: TGCGCCAGCAGCCAGGGACTAGCGAGGGACTCCTACAATGAGCAGTTCTTC
CDR3: CASSQGLARDSYNEQFF

V: TRBV27
D: TRBD2
size: NA
J: TRBJ2-2
DNA: TGTGCCACCAGGACTAGCGGGAATACCGGGGAGCTGTTTTTT
CDR3: CATRTSGNTGELFF

V: TRBV4-2
D: TRBD2
size: NA
J: TRBJ2-1
DNA: TGTGCCAGCAGCCCCCTCCTAAGGACTAGCTTAGTCCATGAGCAGTTCTTC
CDR3: CASSPLLRTSLVHEQFF

V: TRBV9
D: TRBD2
size: NA
J: TRBJ2-3
DNA: TGTGCCAGCAGCCCCCGGACTAGCGGGAGGGGTGATACGCAGTATTTT
CDR3: CASSPRTSGRGDTQYF

V: TRBV5-6
D: NA
size: NA
J: TRBJ1-4
DNA: TGTGCCAGCAGCTTAAGGTCCGGGGGATATCATGAAAAACTGTTTTTT
CDR3: CASSLRSGGYHEKLFF

V: TRBV5-5
D: TRBD2
size: NA
J: TRBJ2-7
DNA: TGTGCCAGCACCCTTAGCGGGAGATCTTGGGAGCAGTACTTC
CDR3: CASTLSGRSWEQYF

V: TRBV28
D: TRBD2
size: NA
J: TRBJ2-7
DNA: TGTGCCAGCAGTTGGGCGGGACTAGCTGCTGCTCTACCCTACGAGCAGTACTTC
CDR3: CASSWAGLAAALPYEQYF

V: TRBV27
D: TRBD1
size: NA
J: TRBJ2-7
DNA: TGTGCCAGCAGTTTTAGGACAGGTTCCGAGCAGTACTTC
CDR3: CASSFRTGSEQYF

V: TRBV2
D: NA
size: NA
J: TRBJ2-7
DNA: TGTGCCAGCAGCCGGAGGAGTGGGGGCTACGGGCAGTACTTC
CDR3: CASSRRSGGYGQYF

V: TRBV7-2
D: TRBD2
size: NA
J: TRBJ2-5
DNA: TGTGCCAGCAGCTTAGTTCCCGCGGGAGGGGAAGAGACCCAGTACTTC
CDR3: CASSLVPAGGEETQYF

V: TRBV21-1
D: NA
size: NA
J: TRBJ2-7
DNA: TGTGCCCTCGCCGGGGACAGTTCCTACGAGCAGTACTTC
CDR3: CALAGDSSYEQYF

V: TRBV4-1
D: NA
size: NA
J: TRBJ1-1
DNA: TGCGCCAGCAGCCAAGACTCCACCCAGGACTACACTGAAGCTTTCTTT
CDR3: CASSQDSTQDYTEAFF

V: TRBV7-2
D: TRBD2
size: once
J: TRBJ2-2
DNA: TGTGCCAGCAGCTTAATGGCTAGCGGGAACACCGGGGAGCTGTTTTTT
CDR3: CASSLMASGNTGELFF

V: TRBV5-6
D: TRBD2
size: NA
J: TRBJ2-3
DNA: TGTGCCAGCAGCTACCTACTAGCGGGGCCATCAGATACGCAGTATTTT
CDR3: CASSYLLAGPSDTQYF

V: TRBV4-1
D: TRBD2
size: once
J: TRBJ2-7
DNA: TGCGCCAGCAGCCCGCCCCCCGCTAGCGGGGTGACCTACGAGCAGTACTTC
CDR3: CASSPPPASGVTYEQYF

V: TRBV2
D: NA
size: NA
J: TRBJ1-2
DNA: TGTGCCAGCATTCGGTCGCCGGGCTACACCTTC
CDR3: CASIRSPGYTF

V: TRBV9
D: TRBD2
size: NA
J: TRBJ2-3
DNA: TGTGCCAGCAGCCCAAGGGGAGGAGCGGGAGTAGGAAATACGCAGTATTTT
CDR3: CASSPRGGAGVGNTQYF

V: TRBV6-5
D: TRBD1
size: few
J: TRBJ1-1
DNA: TGTGCCAGCAGTTCATTCGACAGGGGGTACACTGAAGCTTTCTTT
CDR3: CASSSFDRGYTEAFF

V: TRBV9
D: NA
size: once
J: TRBJ1-4
DNA: TGTGCCAGCAGCGTAGGAGGGGGTTCCAATGAAAAACTGTTTTTT
CDR3: CASSVGGGSNEKLFF

V: TRBV28
D: NA
size: NA
J: TRBJ2-5
DNA: TGTGCCAGCAGTGTCCCCCCGGGTAGTGGGGAGACCCAGTACTTC
CDR3: CASSVPPGSGETQYF

V: TRBV6-5
D: NA
size: few
J: TRBJ2-1
DNA: TGTGCCAGCAGTTACTCGGCGACATACAATGAGCAGTTCTTC
CDR3: CASSYSATYNEQFF

V: TRBV4-1
D: NA
size: NA
J: TRBJ1-4
DNA: TGCGCCAGCAGCCATGGGAGGGAACTGTTTTTT
CDR3: CASSHGRELFF

V: TRBV20-1
D: NA
size: NA
J: TRBJ2-7
DNA: TGCAGTGCGGACAGAGCCTACGAGCAGTACTTC
CDR3: CSADRAYEQYF

V: TRBV6-5
D: TRBD1
size: NA
J: TRBJ2-7
DNA: TGTGCCAGCAGTTACTCCGGGACAGGGGACGAGCAGTACTTC
CDR3: CASSYSGTGDEQYF

V: TRBV19
D: NA
size: NA
J: TRBJ1-5
DNA: TGTGCCAGTAGTATAGCGGCGGCACACCAGCCCCAGCATTTT
CDR3: CASSIAAAHQPQHF

V: TRBV18
D: TRBD1
size: NA
J: TRBJ2-7
DNA: TGTGCCAGCTCACCCGGGACAGGAAACTACGAGCAGTACTTC
CDR3: CASSPGTGNYEQYF

V: TRBV5-1
D: NA
size: NA
J: TRBJ2-1
DNA: TGCGCCAGCAGCCTAGCGTCCTCCTACAATGAGCAGTTCTTC
CDR3: CASSLASSYNEQFF

V: TRBV29-1
D: TRBD2
size: NA
J: TRBJ2-1
DNA: TGCAGCGTTGAAGGCCTAGCGGGCTACAATGAGCAGTTCTTC
CDR3: CSVEGLAGYNEQFF

V: TRBV7-9
D: TRBD2
size: NA
J: TRBJ2-7
DNA: TGTGCCAGCAGCTCACAAGATATAGCGGGAGCCCCCTACGAGCAGTACTTC
CDR3: CASSSQDIAGAPYEQYF

V: TRBV6-1
D: NA
size: few
J: TRBJ1-5
DNA: TGTGCCAGCAGTTCTTTAGGAGTAAGCAATCAGCCCCAGCATTTT
CDR3: CASSSLGVSNQPQHF

V: TRBV7-3
D: NA
size: NA
J: TRBJ1-1
DNA: TGTGCCAGCAGCTGGGGAGGTACTGAAGCTTTCTTT
CDR3: CASSWGGTEAFF